Following are 25 T cell receptor beta chains from one sample sequenced in a study of CD8+CD57+ T cells in acquired aplastic anemia. The use of genomic DNA as template underpinned the TCR beta VDJ and CDR3 profiling. One entry per CDR3 protein results from TCRdb running MiXCR on the reads. The sample shows some 220,000 distinct CDR3 sequences, 34% of them seen only once. The material sequenced was sorted CD4+, CD8+, or CD8+CD57+ T cells (not recorded which) from PBMCs. The receptor set was obtained from a human donor in good health, serving as a control.

The V gene is TRBV20-1, the J gene TRBJ2-3, with TRBD2 matching 9 bases. Germline assignment: CDR1 DFQATT and CDR2 SNEGSKA (reference sequence). The CDR3 covers 15 residues. Unmatched junction bases numbered 11, after V lost 3 bases and J lost 7 bases. The CDR3 coding sequence is TGCAGTGCTAGGCTCGGTAGCGGGGGTTCTTATACGCAGTATTTT. This sequence encodes CSARLGSGGSYTQYF.

CDR3 nucleotides: TGTGCCAGCAACCCGGGCGGGGGGCTAAGCGAATATGGCTACACCTTC. Residues: CASNPGGGLSEYGYTF. The gene calls are TRBV6-1 and TRBJ1-2; a possible D gene is TRBD1 (6 bases). The germline V gene has CDR1 MNHNS and CDR2 SASEGT. The CDR3 spans 16 residues. V was trimmed by 7 bases and J by 5 bases, leaving 23 bases between them.

The chain employs TRBV5-4 and TRBJ1-2, with no clear D. The V end lost 4 bases, the J end lost 12 bases, and 7 bases lay between the germline ends. CDR1 is SGHNT and CDR2 is YYREEE in the germline V gene (reference sequence). The CDR3 loop spans 9 amino acids. The CDR3 loop reads CASSHYHTF. Written as DNA, the CDR3 is TGTGCCAGCAGCCACTACCACACCTTC.

This clonotype has ten or more counts. The rearrangement links TRBV7-9 to TRBJ1-4; no definite D call. Germline V gives CDR1 SEHNR, CDR2 FQNEAQ (reference sequence). The CDR3 spans 12 residues. V lost 1 base to trimming and J lost 11 bases, with 8 bases between them. This CDR3 reads CASSLGSGKLFF. As DNA, the CDR3 is TGTGCCAGCAGCTTAGGTTCCGGGAAACTGTTTTTT.

This chain joins TRBV7-9 and TRBJ2-1; D possibly corresponds to TRBD2 (6 bases). CDR3 size: 12 residues. Germline V gives CDR1 SEHNR, CDR2 FQNEAQ (reference sequence). V was trimmed by 5 bases and J by 9 bases, leaving 11 bases between them. CDR3 residues: CASSPLGGEQFF. The DNA of the CDR3 is TGTGCCAGCAGCCCGCTCGGGGGTGAGCAGTTCTTC.

This chain connects TRBV19 to TRBJ1-2; no clear D. The CDR3 length is 13 residues. The germline gives CDR1 LNHDA, CDR2 SQIVND (reference sequence). Trimming left V 1 base short and J 3 bases short, with 6 bases between. DNA of the CDR3: TGTGCCAGTAGTATAGCTGGGGACTATGGCTACACCTTC. It yields the protein CASSIAGDYGYTF.

The V call is TRBV11-1, the J call TRBJ2-2; D is unresolved. CDR1 is SGHAT, CDR2 FQDESV, per germline (reference sequence). CDR3 size: 15 residues. With 5 bases removed from V and 0 bases from J, the gap between germline ends came to 10 bases. In DNA, the CDR3 is TGTGCCAGCAGCCCTAATCGGGCGAACACCGGGGAGCTGTTTTTT. This translates into CASSPNRANTGELFF.

As to this clonotype: The junction differs from germline at one of its ends, possibly a read error. The CDR3 sequence: CASGLNEGIYSGYTF. CDR3 bases: TGTGCCAGCGGCTTAAATGAGGGGATATATTCTGGCTACACCTTC. The gene calls are TRBV7-9 and TRBJ1-2; the D gene is possibly TRBD1 (5 bases). Per the germline V gene, CDR1 is SEHNR and CDR2 is FQNEAQ (reference sequence). This CDR3 region has 15 residues.

This clonotype was recorded many times. The CDR3 coding sequence is TGTGCCAGCAAGAGACAGTGGAGCTCCTACGAGCAGTACTTC. Residues: CASKRQWSSYEQYF. The V gene is TRBV2, the J gene TRBJ2-7, with a weak D call TRBD1 (5 bases). V shed 7 bases and J shed 0 bases, with 13 bases lying between them. This CDR3 has 14 residues. Germline V lookup: CDR1 SNHLY, CDR2 FYNNEI. Full variable domain (remainder filled in from reference TRBV2 and TRBJ2-7): EPEVTQTPSHQVTQMGQEVILRCVPISNHLYFYWYRQILGQKVEFLVSFYNNEISEKSEIFDDQFSVERPDGSNFTLKIRSTKLEDSAMYFCASKRQWSSYEQYFGPGTRLTVT.

The chain joins TRBV7-2 to TRBJ1-1, with 10 bases identical to TRBD1. In germline, CDR1 is SGHTA, CDR2 FQGNSA. The CDR3 covers 15 residues. Trimming at V came to 4 bases and at J to 6 bases, leaving 8 bases not matched to a gene. CDR3 protein: CASSSGQGRIAEAFF. In DNA, the CDR3 is TGTGCCAGCAGCTCGGGACAGGGGAGGATTGCTGAAGCTTTCTTT.

The chain has TRBV27 and TRBJ1-2; perhaps TRBD1 as D (5 bases). Trimming took 6 bases from V and 4 from J, leaving 15 bases between them. Germline V gene sequence: CDR1 MNHEY, CDR2 SMNVEV (reference sequence). The CDR3 runs 14 residues. CDR3 DNA sequence: TGTGCCAGCAGACGAGAGAAGGGGCCCTATGGCTACACCTTC. Its protein is CASRREKGPYGYTF.

This clonotype was counted only a few times. The chain is built from TRBV19 and TRBJ2-3; 8 bases agree with TRBD2. The CDR3 loop spans 16 amino acids. V shed 7 bases and J 7 bases; nucleotides not matched to a gene: 16. The germline V gene encodes CDR1 LNHDA and CDR2 SQIVND (reference sequence). The CDR3 loop is CASKARGSGGGHTQYF. CDR3 nucleotide sequence: TGTGCCAGTAAGGCCCGAGGCAGCGGCGGGGGGCATACGCAGTATTTT. Looking up the rest from reference TRBV19 and TRBJ2-3 gives the full variable domain: DGGITQSPKYLFRKEGQNVTLSCEQNLNHDAMYWYRQDPGQGLRLIYYSQIVNDFQKGDIAEGYSVSREKKESFPLTVTSAQKNPTAFYLCASKARGSGGGHTQYFGPGTRLTVL.

The rearrangement joins TRBV10-2 to TRBJ1-1; tentative D call: TRBD1 (5 bases). The CDR3 consists of 13 residues. V dropped 4 bases and J dropped 7 bases, with 13 bases sitting between them. Germline V lookup: CDR1 WSHSY, CDR2 SAAADI. The CDR3 DNA follows: TGCGCCAGCAGTGGGGGGGGAGGCCGTGAAGCTTTCTTT. The encoded protein is CASSGGGGREAFF.

The V gene is TRBV19, the J gene TRBJ1-2; D not certain. Germline V gives CDR1 LNHDA, CDR2 SQIVND (reference sequence). CDR3 length: 15 residues. V was pared by 8 bases and J by 6 bases, with 22 bases between. This CDR3 reads CASVVSAAGENGYTF. The CDR3 coding sequence is TGTGCCAGTGTTGTCTCGGCGGCAGGAGAGAATGGCTACACCTTC.

This clonotype was counted many times. The J gene is TRBJ2-3, the V gene TRBV20-1; the D is unclear. The CDR3 covers 10 residues. CDR1 is DFQATT, CDR2 SNEGSKA, per germline (reference sequence). Trimming left V 6 bases short and J 2 bases short, with 3 bases between. CDR3 amino acids: CSASTDTQYF. CDR3 coding DNA: TGCAGTGCATCCACAGATACGCAGTATTTT.

V gene TRBV7-8 combines with J gene TRBJ2-1; 7 nucleotides line up with TRBD1. Germline lookup yields CDR1 SGHVS and CDR2 FQNEAQ. CDR3 length: 14 residues. V lost 9 bases and J lost 4; bases outside the gene matches: 9. CDR3 sequence (DNA): TGTGCCAGTTTGAGCCTACAGGGGTACAATGAGCAGTTCTTC. This translates into CASLSLQGYNEQFF.

This clonotype was picked up many times. The chain couples TRBV9 to TRBJ2-2, with no clear D. The germline CDR1 and CDR2 sequences are SGDLS and YYNGEE. The CDR3 covers 12 residues. V lost 0 bases and J 7 bases, leaving 4 bases between the germline ends. The CDR3 reads CASSVVDGELFF. For the CDR3, the DNA is TGTGCCAGCAGCGTAGTCGACGGGGAGCTGTTTTTT.

Many counts were recorded for this clonotype. The V and J genes are TRBV7-6 and TRBJ2-3; D is ambiguous. The CDR3 has 16 residues. CDR1 and CDR2 from the germline V gene are SGHVS and FNYEAQ. The V end was cut by 4 bases, the J end by 0 bases, with 14 bases between. CDR3 residues: CASSSTIVVSTDTQYF. The CDR3 nucleotides read TGTGCCAGCAGCTCAACGATAGTTGTAAGCACAGATACGCAGTATTTT.

This clonotype was counted between two and nine times. V is TRBV30 and J is TRBJ1-6, with TRBD1 matching over 11 bases. This CDR3 comprises 13 residues. Trimming removed 5 bases from V and 9 bases from J; junction bases left unmatched: 3. Germline values: CDR1 GTSNPN, CDR2 SVGIG (reference sequence). The CDR3 spells CAWGTGGLSPLHF. The DNA of the CDR3 is TGTGCCTGGGGGACAGGGGGACTTTCACCCCTCCACTTT.

This clonotype was seen repeatedly, ten times or more. The chain has TRBV9 and TRBJ1-2; D might be TRBD1 (5 bases). V was trimmed by 0 bases and J by 1 base, leaving 22 bases between them. Germline V CDR1 and CDR2: SGDLS, YYNGEE. The CDR3 totals 19 residues. CDR3 DNA: TGTGCCAGCAGCGTAGATGAGGGGATCAACCGAGTTTATAACTATGGCTACACCTTC. Protein sequence: CASSVDEGINRVYNYGYTF.

This clonotype was recorded many times. V usage is TRBV19 and J usage is TRBJ1-2; D might be TRBD1 (5 bases). The V gene's germline CDR1 is LNHDA and CDR2 SQIVND (reference sequence). This CDR3 is 13 amino acids long. Between the trimmed V and J ends, which lost 3 bases and 7 bases, there was a span of 12 bases. CDR3 nucleotides: TGTGCCAGTAGTATGTTCGCAGGGCCTGGCTACACCTTC. Translating it yields CASSMFAGPGYTF.

The gene calls are TRBV2 and TRBJ2-7; D is unresolved. Germline values: CDR1 SNHLY, CDR2 FYNNEI. The CDR3 totals 13 residues. With 7 bases removed from V and 5 bases from J, the gap between germline ends came to 15 bases. CDR3 residues: CASNPARRDEQYF. The CDR3 DNA sequence: TGTGCCAGCAATCCGGCGAGGCGCGACGAGCAGTACTTC.

Ten or more counts support this clonotype. V and J are TRBV2 and TRBJ2-3; D is ambiguous. Deletions cut 5 bases from V and 3 bases from J, with 12 bases between. Germline V gene data show CDR1 as SNHLY and CDR2 as FYNNEI. CDR3 length: 14 amino acids. In DNA form, the CDR3 reads TGTGCCAGCAGTCTCGAGAGTTTTACAGATACGCAGTATTTT. Its translation is CASSLESFTDTQYF.

The gene calls are TRBV5-4 and TRBJ1-1; TRBD1 agrees at 9 bases. V dropped 0 bases and J dropped 5; count of bases not matched to a gene: 8. Germline assignment: CDR1 SGHNT and CDR2 YYREEE (reference sequence). CDR3 length: 16 amino acids. CDR3 nucleotides: TGTGCCAGCAGCTTGGAGACGTTACAGGGGGCGACTGAAGCTTTCTTT. Translating gives CASSLETLQGATEAFF.

This clonotype has only one observation. The chain joins TRBV10-3 to TRBJ1-5; D not certain. Trimming pared 6 bases from V and 3 bases from J, leaving 9 bases between. This CDR3 is 13 amino acids long. CDR1 ENHRY and CDR2 SYGVKD come from the germline V gene. CDR3: CAISPADNQPQHF. The CDR3 bases are TGTGCCATCAGCCCGGCTGACAATCAGCCCCAGCATTTT.